This section outlines one T cell receptor (beta chain) sequence together with its context. This record comes from a study of blood T cell repertoires in COVID-19. Study-wide context: Sites across the United States, Italy and Spain contributed samples from acute and convalescent COVID-19. From T cells, B-cell-depleted T cells, or PBMCs came the material, which was cDNA or gDNA.

The CDR3 is 19 amino acids. The germline V gene encodes CDR1 SGDLS and CDR2 YYNGEE. Trimming at V came to 0 bases and at J to 5 bases, leaving 9 bases not matched to a gene. In the source study's methods: The authors estimated nucleated cell counts from reference gene primer amplification. TCRdb keeps only in-frame clones here, not all; method: immunoSEQ multiplex PCR. That table furnishes V, J and clone size, whereas the DNA furnished D and trimming. The table records about 39,000 clones, roughly 80% of them present only once. Sequencing used peripheral blood. This chain links TRBV9 with TRBJ2-2; 14 bases map to TRBD2. The receptor's source is a man in his fifties or sixties in a cohort sampled during active COVID-19. This CDR3 reads CASSVAPLTSGGGTGELFF. In nucleotides, the CDR3 is TGTGCCAGCAGCGTAGCCCCTCTGACTAGCGGGGGGGGTACCGGGGAGCTGTTTTTT.